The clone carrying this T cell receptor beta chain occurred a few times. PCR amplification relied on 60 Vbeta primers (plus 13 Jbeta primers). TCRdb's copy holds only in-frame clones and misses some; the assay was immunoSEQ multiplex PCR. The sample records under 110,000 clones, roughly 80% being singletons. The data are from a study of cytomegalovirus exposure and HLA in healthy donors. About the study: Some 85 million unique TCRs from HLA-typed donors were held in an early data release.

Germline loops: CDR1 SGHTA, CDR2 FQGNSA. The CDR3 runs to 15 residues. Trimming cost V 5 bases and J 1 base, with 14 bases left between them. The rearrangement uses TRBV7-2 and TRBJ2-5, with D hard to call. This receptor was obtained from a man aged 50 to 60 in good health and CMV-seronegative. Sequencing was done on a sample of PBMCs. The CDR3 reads CASSPVRHTQETQYF. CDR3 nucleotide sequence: TGTGCCAGCAGCCCGGTCCGACATACCCAAGAGACCCAGTACTTC.